A single sample is the source of the 3 T cell receptor beta chains below, sequenced in a study of coeliac disease. Assay used: immunoSEQ multiplex PCR; TCRdb lists only in-frame clones, some missing. The sample carries approximately 3,100 clones, about 65% recorded once. Sequencing was carried out using lymphocytes from the gut lamina propria. The receptors stem from an elderly man without celiac disease.

A word on this clone: Distinct nucleotide sequences in the sample also encode this CDR3. The rearrangement joins TRBV2 to TRBJ1-4; D possibly corresponds to TRBD1 (5 bases). The CDR3 is 14 amino acids. The germline CDR1 and CDR2 sequences are SNHLY and FYNNEI. V was shortened by 2 bases and J by 5 bases, with 9 bases between the two germline ends. The CDR3 spells CASSEQGSNEKLFF. The CDR3 DNA reads TGTGCCAGCAGTGAACAGGGTTCGAATGAAAAACTGTTTTTT.

The rearrangement uses TRBV5-1 and TRBJ2-3; 8 bases are a match to TRBD1. The CDR3 runs 14 residues. Germline CDR1 SGHRS, CDR2 YFSETQ. V lost 4 bases and J lost 3; bases outside the gene matches: 4. The CDR3 is CASSPGQGTDTQYF. The CDR3 nucleotides are TGCGCCAGCAGCCCAGGACAGGGAACAGATACGCAGTATTTT.

The chain recombines TRBV21-1 with TRBJ1-5. TRBV21-1 is a pseudogene. CDR3 size: 17 residues. This chain's CDR3 is CASRTHVATLAHQPQHF. CDR3 in DNA: TGTGCCAGCAGGACCCATGTAGCTACATTGGCACATCAGCCCCAGCATTTT.